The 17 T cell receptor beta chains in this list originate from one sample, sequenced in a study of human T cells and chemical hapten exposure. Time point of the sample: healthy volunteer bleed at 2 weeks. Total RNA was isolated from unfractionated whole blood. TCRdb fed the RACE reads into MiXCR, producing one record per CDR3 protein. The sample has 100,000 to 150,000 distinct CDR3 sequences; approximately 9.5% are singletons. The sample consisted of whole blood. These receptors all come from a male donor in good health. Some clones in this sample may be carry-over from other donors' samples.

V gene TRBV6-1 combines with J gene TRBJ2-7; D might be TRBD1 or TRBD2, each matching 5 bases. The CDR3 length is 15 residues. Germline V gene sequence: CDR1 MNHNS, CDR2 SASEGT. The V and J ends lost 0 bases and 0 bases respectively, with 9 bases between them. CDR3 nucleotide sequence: TGTGCCAGCAGTGAAGCGGCAGGGAGCTCCTACGAGCAGTACTTC. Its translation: CASSEAAGSSYEQYF.

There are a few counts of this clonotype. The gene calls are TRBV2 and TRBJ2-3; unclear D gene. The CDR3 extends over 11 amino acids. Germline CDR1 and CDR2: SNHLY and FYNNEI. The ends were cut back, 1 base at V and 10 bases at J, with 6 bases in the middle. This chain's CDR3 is CASSEGWAQYF. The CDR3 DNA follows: TGTGCCAGCAGTGAAGGCTGGGCGCAGTATTTT.

CDR3 loop: CASSLAGGGANVLTF. The CDR3 bases are TGTGCCAGCAGCCTCGCCGGGGGAGGCGCCAACGTCCTGACTTTC. The chain employs TRBV3-1 and TRBJ2-6; D may be TRBD2 (6 bases). V was shortened by 4 bases and J by 7 bases, with 14 bases between the two germline ends. Per germline, CDR1 LGHDT and CDR2 YNNKEL (reference sequence). The CDR3 is made up of 15 amino acids. The variable domain in full, with the rest retrieved from reference TRBV3-1 and TRBJ2-6, is DTAVSQTPKYLVTQMGNDKSIKCEQNLGHDTMYWYKQDSKKFLKIMFSYNNKELIINETVPNRFSPKSPDKAHLNLHINSLELGDSAVYFCASSLAGGGANVLTFGAGSRLTVL.

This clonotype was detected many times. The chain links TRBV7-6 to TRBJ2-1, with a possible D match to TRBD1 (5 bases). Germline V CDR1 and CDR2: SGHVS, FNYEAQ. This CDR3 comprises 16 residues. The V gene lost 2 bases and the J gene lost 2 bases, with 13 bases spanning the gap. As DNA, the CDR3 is TGTGCCAGCAGCTTAATAGGCGAAGGGGCCTACAATGAGCAGTTCTTC. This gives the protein CASSLIGEGAYNEQFF.

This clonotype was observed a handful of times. This CDR3 is CASTLGRTATNEKLFF. CDR3 DNA: TGTGCCAGCACCCTAGGACGCACCGCAACTAATGAAAAACTGTTTTTT. V gene TRBV19 combines with J gene TRBJ1-4; no clear D gene. In germline, CDR1 is LNHDA, CDR2 SQIVND (reference sequence). V lost 9 bases, J lost 0 bases, and 17 bases lay in between. The CDR3 runs to 16 residues.

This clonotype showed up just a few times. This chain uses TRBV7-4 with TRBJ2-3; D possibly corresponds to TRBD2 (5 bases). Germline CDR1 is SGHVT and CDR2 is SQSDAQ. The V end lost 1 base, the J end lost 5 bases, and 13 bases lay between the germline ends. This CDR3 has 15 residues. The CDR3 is CASSLVSAVGDTQYF. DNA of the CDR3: TGTGCCAGCAGCTTAGTGTCAGCGGTGGGAGATACGCAGTATTTT.

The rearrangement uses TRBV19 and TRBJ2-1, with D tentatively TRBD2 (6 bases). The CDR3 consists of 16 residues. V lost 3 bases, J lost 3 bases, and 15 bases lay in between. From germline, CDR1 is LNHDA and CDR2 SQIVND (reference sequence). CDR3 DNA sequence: TGTGCCAGTAGTATGGGTTTTGGGACTCTCTACAATGAGCAGTTCTTC. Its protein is CASSMGFGTLYNEQFF. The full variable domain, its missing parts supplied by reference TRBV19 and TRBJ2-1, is DGGITQSPKYLFRKEGQNVTLSCEQNLNHDAMYWYRQDPGQGLRLIYYSQIVNDFQKGDIAEGYSVSREKKESFPLTVTSAQKNPTAFYLCASSMGFGTLYNEQFFGPGTRLTVL.

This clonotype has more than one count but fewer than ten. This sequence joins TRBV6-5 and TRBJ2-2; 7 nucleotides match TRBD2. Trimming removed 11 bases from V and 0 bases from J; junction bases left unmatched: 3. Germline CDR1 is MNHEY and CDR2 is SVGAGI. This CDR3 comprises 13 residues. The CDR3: CAAGGANTGELFF. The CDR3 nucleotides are TGTGCCGCTGGGGGGGCGAACACCGGGGAGCTGTTTTTT.

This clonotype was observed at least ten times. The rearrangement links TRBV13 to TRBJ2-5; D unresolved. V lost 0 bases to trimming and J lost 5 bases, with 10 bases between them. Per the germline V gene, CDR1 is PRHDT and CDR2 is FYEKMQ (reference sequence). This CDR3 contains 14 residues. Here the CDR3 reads CASSLGPVEETQYF. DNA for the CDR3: TGTGCCAGCAGCTTAGGACCGGTGGAGGAGACCCAGTACTTC.

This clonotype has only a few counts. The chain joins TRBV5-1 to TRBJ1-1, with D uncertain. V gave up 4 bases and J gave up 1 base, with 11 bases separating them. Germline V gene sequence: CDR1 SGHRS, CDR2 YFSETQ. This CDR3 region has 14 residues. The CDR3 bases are TGCGCCAGCAGCCACCCGACACCGAACACTGAAGCTTTCTTT. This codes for CASSHPTPNTEAFF.

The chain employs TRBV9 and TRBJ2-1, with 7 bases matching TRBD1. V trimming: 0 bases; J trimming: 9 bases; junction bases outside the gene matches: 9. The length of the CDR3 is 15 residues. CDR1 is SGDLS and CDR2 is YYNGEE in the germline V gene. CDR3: CASSVVEGAQGEQFF. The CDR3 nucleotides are TGTGCCAGCAGCGTAGTAGAGGGGGCGCAAGGTGAGCAGTTCTTC.

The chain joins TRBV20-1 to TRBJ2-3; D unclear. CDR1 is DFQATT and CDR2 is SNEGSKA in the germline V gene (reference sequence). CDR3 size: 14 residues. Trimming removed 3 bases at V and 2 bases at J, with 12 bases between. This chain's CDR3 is CSASLVADTDTQYF. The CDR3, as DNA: TGCAGTGCTAGTTTGGTAGCTGACACAGATACGCAGTATTTT.

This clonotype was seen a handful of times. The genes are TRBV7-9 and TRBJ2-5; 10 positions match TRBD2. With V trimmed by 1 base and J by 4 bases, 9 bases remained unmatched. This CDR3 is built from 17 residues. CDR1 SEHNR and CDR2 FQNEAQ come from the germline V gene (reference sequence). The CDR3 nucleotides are TGTGCCAGCAGCTTAGTGGCTAGCGGGAGTGGCGGAGAGACCCAGTACTTC. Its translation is CASSLVASGSGGETQYF.

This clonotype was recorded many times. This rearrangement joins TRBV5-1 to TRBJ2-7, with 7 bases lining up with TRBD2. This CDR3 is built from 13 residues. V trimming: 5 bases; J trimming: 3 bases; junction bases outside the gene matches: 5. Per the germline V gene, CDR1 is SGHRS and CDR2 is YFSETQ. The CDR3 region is CASSEGGGYEQYF. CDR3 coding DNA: TGCGCCAGCAGTGAGGGCGGGGGCTACGAGCAGTACTTC.

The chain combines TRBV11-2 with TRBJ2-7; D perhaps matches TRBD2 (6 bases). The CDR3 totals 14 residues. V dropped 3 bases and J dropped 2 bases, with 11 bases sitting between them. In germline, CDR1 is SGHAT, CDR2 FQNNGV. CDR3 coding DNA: TGTGCCAGCAGCTTCGCCGGGGGTCCCTACGAGCAGTACTTC. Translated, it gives CASSFAGGPYEQYF.

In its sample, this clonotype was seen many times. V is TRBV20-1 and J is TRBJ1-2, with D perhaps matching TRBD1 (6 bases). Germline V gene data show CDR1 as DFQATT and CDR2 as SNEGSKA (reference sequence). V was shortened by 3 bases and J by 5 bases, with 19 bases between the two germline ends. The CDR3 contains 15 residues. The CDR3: CSASRTASYFYGYTF. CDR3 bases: TGCAGTGCTAGTCGGACAGCTTCCTACTTTTATGGCTACACCTTC.

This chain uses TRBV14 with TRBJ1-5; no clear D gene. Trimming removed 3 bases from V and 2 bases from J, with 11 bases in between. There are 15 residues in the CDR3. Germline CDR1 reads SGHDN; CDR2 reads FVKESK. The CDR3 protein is CASSHGTGGNQPQHF. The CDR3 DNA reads TGTGCCAGCAGCCATGGTACGGGTGGCAATCAGCCCCAGCATTTT. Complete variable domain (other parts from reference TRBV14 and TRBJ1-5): EAGVTQFPSHSVIEKGQTVTLRCDPISGHDNLYWYRRVMGKEIKFLLHFVKESKQDESGMPNNRFLAERTGGTYSTLKVQPAELEDSGVYFCASSHGTGGNQPQHFGDGTRLSIL.